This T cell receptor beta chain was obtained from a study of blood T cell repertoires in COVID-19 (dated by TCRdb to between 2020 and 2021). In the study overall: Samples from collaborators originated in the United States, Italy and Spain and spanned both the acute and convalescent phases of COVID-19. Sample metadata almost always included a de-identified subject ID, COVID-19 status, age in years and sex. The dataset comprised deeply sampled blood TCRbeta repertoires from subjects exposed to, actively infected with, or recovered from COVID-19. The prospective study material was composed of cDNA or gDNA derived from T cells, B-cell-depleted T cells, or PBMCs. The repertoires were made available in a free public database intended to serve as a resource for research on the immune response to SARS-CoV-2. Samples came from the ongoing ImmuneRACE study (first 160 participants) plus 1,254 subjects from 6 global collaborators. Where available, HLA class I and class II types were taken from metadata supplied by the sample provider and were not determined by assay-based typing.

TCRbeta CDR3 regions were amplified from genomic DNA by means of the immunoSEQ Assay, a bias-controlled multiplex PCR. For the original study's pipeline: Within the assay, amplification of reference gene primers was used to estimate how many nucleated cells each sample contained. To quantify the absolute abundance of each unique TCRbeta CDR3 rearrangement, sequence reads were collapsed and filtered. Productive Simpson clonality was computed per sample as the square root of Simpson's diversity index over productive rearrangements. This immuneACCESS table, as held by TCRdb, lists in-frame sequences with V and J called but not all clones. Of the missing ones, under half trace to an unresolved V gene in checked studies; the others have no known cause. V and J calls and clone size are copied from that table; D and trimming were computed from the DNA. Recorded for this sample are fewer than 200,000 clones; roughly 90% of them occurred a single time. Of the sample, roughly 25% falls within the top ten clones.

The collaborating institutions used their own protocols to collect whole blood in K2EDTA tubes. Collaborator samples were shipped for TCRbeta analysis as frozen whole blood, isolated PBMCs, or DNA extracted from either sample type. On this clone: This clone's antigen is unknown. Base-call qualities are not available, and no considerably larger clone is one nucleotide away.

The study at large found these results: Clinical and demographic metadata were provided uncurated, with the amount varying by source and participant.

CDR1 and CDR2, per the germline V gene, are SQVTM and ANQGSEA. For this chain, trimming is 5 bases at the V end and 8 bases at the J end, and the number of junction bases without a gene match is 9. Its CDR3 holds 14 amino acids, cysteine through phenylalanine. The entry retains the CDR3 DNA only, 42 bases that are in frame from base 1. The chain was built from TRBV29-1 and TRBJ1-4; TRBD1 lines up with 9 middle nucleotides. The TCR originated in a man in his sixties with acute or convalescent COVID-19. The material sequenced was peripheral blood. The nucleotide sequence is TGCAGCGTTAAGGTGGGACAGGGTCTCGAAAAACTGTTTTTT. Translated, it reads CSVKVGQGLEKLFF.